The present entry profiles one T cell receptor (beta chain) with its context. No antigen is known for it. No base quality values were provided; no much bigger clone lies one nucleotide off. The junction carries 9 bases between V and J, which are trimmed by 0 bases and 9 bases respectively. The CDR3, from cysteine to phenylalanine, totals 13 residues. The sequence is cut down to CDR3 DNA, 39 bases in frame from base 1. As encoded in the germline V gene, CDR1 is LGHNA while CDR2 is YSLEER. This entry comes from a study of T cells after yellow fever vaccination (dated by TCRdb to about 2019). For the study in its entirety: The SMART-Seq v4 Ultra Low Input RNA kit was used to prepare libraries from fractions with low cell numbers. Bulk TCR alpha and beta repertoires were sequenced longitudinally to track T-cell clones before and after primary and booster YFV17D yellow fever vaccination. Two healthy male donors made up the cohort, one aged 18 to 29 years and the other aged 30 to 40 years. Blood was drawn at multiple timepoints before and after primary and secondary immunization, with bulk PBMC replicates and cell subsets isolated.

The instrument was an Illumina NovaSeq 6000. TCR cDNA was synthesized by 5'RACE template switching, through which a universal primer site and unique molecular identifiers were introduced. Priming of cDNA synthesis was performed from both the TCR alpha and TCR beta constant segments. Two PCR steps were used to amplify libraries, with sample barcodes and sequencing adapters being added in the second step. Libraries were sequenced on Illumina HiSeq 2500 (2x100 bp) or NovaSeq (2x150 bp). The original pipeline was this. Demultiplexing of reads and collapsing into UMI consensus sequences were performed with MIGEC, and V(D)J alignment was carried out with MiXCR. Vaccine-responding clonotypes were defined with edgeR using replicate PBMC samples, requiring FDR below 0.01 and a log2 fold change above 5 up to day 15. Each bulk clonotype was labeled CD4 or CD8 based on which sequenced repertoire, CD4 or CD8, contained the clonotype at higher abundance. The public reads were reprocessed in TCRdb via fastp at Q25 and MiXCR, keeping in-frame beta chains. Rows with a matching CDR3 protein are joined into one entry that keeps the most common DNA and genes. These V and J calls are TCRdb output, not the study's own analysis. The sample profile shows about 220,000 distinct CDR3 sequences; 3% to 3.5% of them were found once. The top ten constitute 3.2% of the sample.

Reading the label with the study, this specimen's treatment or condition is: live attenuated yellow fever vaccine strain. PBMCs were isolated from peripheral blood using a standard Ficoll-Paque protocol. CD4 and CD8 T-cell fractions were isolated with Dynabeads CD4 and CD8 positive selection kits. TriZol was used to extract RNA from bulk PBMCs, CD4 and CD8 fractions, and dextramer-positive and dextramer-negative fractions. General conclusions and limits of the study: A small fraction of clonotypes showed up in both the CD4 and CD8 compartments, probably as a result of convergent recombination. Because only two donors were included in the study, the extent to which the findings can be generalized is limited. The secondary T-cell response was weaker than the primary response but faster, peaking on day 5 instead of day 15. After the booster, most clones that had expanded after primary vaccination were detected again (around 95% of CD4 and around nine tenths of CD8), suggesting broad maintenance of memory. FACS-sorted repertoires could contain abundant contaminating clonotypes from the bulk population, so computational filtering was required.

This receptor was obtained from a young man who received the YFV17D yellow fever vaccine. The chain is encoded by TRBV4-3 joined to TRBJ2-1; the D gene is not confidently resolved. The source was CD4+ T cells sorted from PBMCs, collected 10 days after the yellow fever booster vaccination. The CDR3 reads as follows: CASSQEVWSEQFF. The bases read TGCGCCAGCAGCCAAGAAGTTTGGAGTGAGCAGTTCTTC.